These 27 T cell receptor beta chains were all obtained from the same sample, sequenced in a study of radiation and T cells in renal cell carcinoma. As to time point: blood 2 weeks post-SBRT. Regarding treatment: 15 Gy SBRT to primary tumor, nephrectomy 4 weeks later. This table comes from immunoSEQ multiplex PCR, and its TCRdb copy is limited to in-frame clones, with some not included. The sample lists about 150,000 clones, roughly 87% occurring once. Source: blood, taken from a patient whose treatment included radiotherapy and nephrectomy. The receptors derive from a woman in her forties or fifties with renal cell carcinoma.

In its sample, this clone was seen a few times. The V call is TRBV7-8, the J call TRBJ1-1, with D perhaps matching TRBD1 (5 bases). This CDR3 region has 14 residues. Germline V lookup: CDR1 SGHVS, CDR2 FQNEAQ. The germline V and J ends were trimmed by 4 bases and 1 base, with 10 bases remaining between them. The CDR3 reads CASSSGLTNTEAFF. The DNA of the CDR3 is TGTGCCAGCAGCTCGGGACTAACGAACACTGAAGCTTTCTTT.

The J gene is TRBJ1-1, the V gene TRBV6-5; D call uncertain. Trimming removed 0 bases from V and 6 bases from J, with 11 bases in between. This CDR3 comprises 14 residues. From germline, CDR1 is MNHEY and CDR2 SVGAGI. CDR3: CASSYSMRASEAFF. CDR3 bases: TGTGCCAGCAGTTACTCGATGAGGGCCTCTGAAGCTTTCTTT.

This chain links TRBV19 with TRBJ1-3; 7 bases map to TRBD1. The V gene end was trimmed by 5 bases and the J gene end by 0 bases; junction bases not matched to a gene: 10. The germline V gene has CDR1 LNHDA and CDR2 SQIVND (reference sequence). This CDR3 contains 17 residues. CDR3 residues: CASSVGTAAFSGNTIYF. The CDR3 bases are TGTGCCAGTAGTGTAGGGACAGCAGCTTTCTCTGGAAACACCATATATTTT. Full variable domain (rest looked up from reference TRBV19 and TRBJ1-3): DGGITQSPKYLFRKEGQNVTLSCEQNLNHDAMYWYRQDPGQGLRLIYYSQIVNDFQKGDIAEGYSVSREKKESFPLTVTSAQKNPTAFYLCASSVGTAAFSGNTIYFGEGSWLTVV.

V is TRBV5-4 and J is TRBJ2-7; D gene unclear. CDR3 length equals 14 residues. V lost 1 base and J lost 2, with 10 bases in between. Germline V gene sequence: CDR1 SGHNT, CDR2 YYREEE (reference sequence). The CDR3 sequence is CASSLQNEAYEQYF. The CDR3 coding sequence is TGTGCCAGCAGCTTGCAAAACGAAGCCTACGAGCAGTACTTC.

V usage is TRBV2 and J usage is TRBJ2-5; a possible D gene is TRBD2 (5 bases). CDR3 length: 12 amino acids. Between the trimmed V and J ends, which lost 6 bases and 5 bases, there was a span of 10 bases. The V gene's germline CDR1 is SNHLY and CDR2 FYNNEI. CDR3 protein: CASSQAVETQYF. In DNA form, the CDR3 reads TGTGCCAGCAGCCAAGCGGTGGAGACCCAGTACTTC.

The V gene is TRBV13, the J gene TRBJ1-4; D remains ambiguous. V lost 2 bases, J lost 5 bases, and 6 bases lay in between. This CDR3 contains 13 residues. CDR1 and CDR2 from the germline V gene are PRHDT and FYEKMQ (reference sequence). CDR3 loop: CASSLKGNEKLFF. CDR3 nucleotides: TGTGCCAGCAGCTTAAAGGGAAATGAAAAACTGTTTTTT. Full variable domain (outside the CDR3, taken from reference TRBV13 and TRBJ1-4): AAGVIQSPRHLIKEKRETATLKCYPIPRHDTVYWYQQGPGQDPQFLISFYEKMQSDKGSIPDRFSAQQFSDYHSELNMSSLELGDSALYFCASSLKGNEKLFFGSGTQLSVL.

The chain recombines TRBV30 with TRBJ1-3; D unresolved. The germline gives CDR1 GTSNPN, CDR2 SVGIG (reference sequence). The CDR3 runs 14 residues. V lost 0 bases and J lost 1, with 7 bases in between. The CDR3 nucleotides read TGTGCCTGGAGTGTACTAGGGTCTGGAAACACCATATATTTT. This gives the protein CAWSVLGSGNTIYF.

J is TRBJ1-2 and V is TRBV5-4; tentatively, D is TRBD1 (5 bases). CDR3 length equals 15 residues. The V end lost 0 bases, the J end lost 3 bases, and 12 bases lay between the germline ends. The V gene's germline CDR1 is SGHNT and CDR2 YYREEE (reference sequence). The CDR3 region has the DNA TGTGCCAGCAGCTTGGAGAATTTGGGGGACTATGGCTACACCTTC. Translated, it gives CASSLENLGDYGYTF. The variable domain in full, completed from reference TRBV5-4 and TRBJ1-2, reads ETGVTQSPTHLIKTRGQQVTLRCSSQSGHNTVSWYQQALGQGPQFIFQYYREEENGRGNFPPRFSGLQFPNYSSELNVNALELDDSALYLCASSLENLGDYGYTFGSGTRLTVV.

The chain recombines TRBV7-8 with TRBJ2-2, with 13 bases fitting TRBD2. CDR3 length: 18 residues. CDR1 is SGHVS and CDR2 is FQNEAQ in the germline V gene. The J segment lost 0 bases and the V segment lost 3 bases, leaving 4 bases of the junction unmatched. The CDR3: CASSLGGTSGTNTGELFF. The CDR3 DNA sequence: TGTGCCAGCAGCTTGGGCGGGACTAGCGGGACGAACACCGGGGAGCTGTTTTTT.

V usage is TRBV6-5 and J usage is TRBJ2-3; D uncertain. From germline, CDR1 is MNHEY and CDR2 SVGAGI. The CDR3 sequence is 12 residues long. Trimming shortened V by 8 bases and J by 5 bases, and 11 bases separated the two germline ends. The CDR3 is CASGPRVDTQYF. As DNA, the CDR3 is TGTGCCAGCGGCCCCCGGGTAGATACGCAGTATTTT.

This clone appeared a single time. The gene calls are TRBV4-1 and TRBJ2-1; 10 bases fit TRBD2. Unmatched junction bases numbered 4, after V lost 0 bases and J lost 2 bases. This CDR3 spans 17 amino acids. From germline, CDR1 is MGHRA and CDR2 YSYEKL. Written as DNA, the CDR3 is TGCGCCAGCAGCCAAGAAGGCAGCGGGGGGGCCTACAATGAGCAGTTCTTC. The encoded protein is CASSQEGSGGAYNEQFF.

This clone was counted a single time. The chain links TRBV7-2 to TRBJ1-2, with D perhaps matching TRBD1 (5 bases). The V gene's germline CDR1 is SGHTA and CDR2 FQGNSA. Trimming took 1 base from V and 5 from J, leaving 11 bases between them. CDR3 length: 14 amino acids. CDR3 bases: TGTGCCAGCAGCTTAGGGGGCGGGGAATATGGCTACACCTTC. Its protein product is CASSLGGGEYGYTF.

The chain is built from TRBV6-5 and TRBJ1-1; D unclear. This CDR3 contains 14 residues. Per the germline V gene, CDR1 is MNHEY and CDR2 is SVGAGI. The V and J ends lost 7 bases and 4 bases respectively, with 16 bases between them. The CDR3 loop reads CASNPRAGSTEAFF. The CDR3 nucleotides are TGTGCCAGCAACCCCCGGGCGGGGAGCACTGAAGCTTTCTTT.

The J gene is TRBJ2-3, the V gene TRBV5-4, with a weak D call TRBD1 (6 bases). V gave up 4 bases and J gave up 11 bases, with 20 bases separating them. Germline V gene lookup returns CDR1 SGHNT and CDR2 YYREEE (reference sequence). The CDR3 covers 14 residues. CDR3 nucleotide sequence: TGTGCCAGCAGCCTAATTGGGGGCCTAGGGGGGCAGTATTTT. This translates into CASSLIGGLGGQYF.

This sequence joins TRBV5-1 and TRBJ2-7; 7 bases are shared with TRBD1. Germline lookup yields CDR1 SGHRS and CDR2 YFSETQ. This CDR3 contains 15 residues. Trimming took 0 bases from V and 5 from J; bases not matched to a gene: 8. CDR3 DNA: TGCGCCAGCAGCTTGGATAGGGGGCGCCGGAACGAGCAGTACTTC. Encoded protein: CASSLDRGRRNEQYF.

The CDR3 DNA follows: TGTGCCAGCAGGCAGAGGGTTGCCGGTCAGCCCCAGCATTTT. This sequence encodes CASRQRVAGQPQHF. The rearrangement uses TRBV6-5 and TRBJ1-5; D is unresolved. Germline CDR1 reads MNHEY; CDR2 reads SVGAGI. The CDR3 runs 14 residues. The V gene lost 6 bases and the J gene lost 6 bases, with 15 bases spanning the gap.

CDR3 amino acids: CASRPQGGHRGEQFF. The DNA for the CDR3 is TGTGCCAGCAGGCCCCAGGGTGGTCATCGGGGTGAGCAGTTCTTC. This sequence joins TRBV11-2 and TRBJ2-1, with D perhaps matching TRBD1 or TRBD2 (5 bases each). Germline V gives CDR1 SGHAT, CDR2 FQNNGV. V lost 6 bases to trimming and J lost 9 bases, with 21 bases between them. The CDR3 loop spans 15 amino acids.

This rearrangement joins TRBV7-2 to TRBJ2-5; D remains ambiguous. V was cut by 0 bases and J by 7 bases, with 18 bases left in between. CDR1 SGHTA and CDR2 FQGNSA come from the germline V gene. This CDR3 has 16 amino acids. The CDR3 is CASSLALAGRSWTQYF. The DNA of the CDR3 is TGTGCCAGCAGCTTAGCTCTGGCAGGTCGTAGCTGGACCCAGTACTTC.

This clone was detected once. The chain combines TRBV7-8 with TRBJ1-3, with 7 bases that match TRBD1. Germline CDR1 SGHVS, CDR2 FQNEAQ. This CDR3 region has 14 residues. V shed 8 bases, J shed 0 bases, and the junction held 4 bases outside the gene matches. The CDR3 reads CASLDRVSGNTIYF. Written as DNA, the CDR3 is TGTGCCAGCCTTGACAGGGTCTCTGGAAACACCATATATTTT.

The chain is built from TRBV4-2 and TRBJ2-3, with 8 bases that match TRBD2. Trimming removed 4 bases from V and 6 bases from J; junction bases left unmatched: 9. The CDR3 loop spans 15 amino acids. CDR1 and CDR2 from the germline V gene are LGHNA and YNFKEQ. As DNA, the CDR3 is TGTGCCAGCAGCCTAGAGCGGGGGTTCCGGGATACGCAGTATTTT. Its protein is CASSLERGFRDTQYF.

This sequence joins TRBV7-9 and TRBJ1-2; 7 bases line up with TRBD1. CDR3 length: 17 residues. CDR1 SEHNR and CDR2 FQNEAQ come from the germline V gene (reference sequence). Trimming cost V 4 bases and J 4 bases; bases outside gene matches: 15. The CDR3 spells CASSSPLGQKGAYGYTF. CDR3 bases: TGTGCCAGCAGCTCCCCCCTGGGACAGAAAGGGGCCTATGGCTACACCTTC. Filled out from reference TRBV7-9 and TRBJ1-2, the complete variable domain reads DTGVSQNPRHKITKRGQNVTFRCDPISEHNRLYWYRQTLGQGPEFLTYFQNEAQLEKSRLLSDRFSAERPKGSFSTLEIQRTEQGDSAMYLCASSSPLGQKGAYGYTFGSGTRLTVV.

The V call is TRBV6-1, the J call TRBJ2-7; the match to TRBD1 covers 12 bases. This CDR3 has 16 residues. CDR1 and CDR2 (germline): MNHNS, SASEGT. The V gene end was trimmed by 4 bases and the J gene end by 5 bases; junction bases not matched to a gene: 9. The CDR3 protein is CASSVSGQGAPHEQYF. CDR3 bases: TGTGCCAGCAGTGTCTCGGGACAGGGGGCTCCCCACGAGCAGTACTTC.

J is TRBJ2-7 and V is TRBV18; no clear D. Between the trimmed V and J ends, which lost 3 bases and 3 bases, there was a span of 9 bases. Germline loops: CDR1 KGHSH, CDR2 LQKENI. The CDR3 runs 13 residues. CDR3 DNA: TGTGCCAGCTCACCGTCGGGTATCTACGAGCAGTACTTC. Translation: CASSPSGIYEQYF.

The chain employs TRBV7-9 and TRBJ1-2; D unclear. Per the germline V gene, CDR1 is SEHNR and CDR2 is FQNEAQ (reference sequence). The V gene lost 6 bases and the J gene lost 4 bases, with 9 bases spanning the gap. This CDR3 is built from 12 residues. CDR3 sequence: CASSRDIYGYTF. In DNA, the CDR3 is TGTGCCAGCAGTAGAGACATCTATGGCTACACCTTC.

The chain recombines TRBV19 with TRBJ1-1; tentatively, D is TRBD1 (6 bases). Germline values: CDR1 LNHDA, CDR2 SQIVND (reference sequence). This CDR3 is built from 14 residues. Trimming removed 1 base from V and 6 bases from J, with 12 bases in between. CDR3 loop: CASSIVARGPEAFF. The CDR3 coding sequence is TGTGCCAGTAGTATAGTGGCCAGGGGACCTGAAGCTTTCTTT.

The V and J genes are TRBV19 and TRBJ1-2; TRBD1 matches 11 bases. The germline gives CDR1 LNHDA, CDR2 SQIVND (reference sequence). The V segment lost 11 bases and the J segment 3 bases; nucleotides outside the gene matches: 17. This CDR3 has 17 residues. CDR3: CASIRTGGEGDDYGYTF. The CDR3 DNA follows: TGTGCCTCTATACGGACAGGGGGCGAAGGAGACGACTATGGCTACACCTTC. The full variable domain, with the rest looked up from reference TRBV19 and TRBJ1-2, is DGGITQSPKYLFRKEGQNVTLSCEQNLNHDAMYWYRQDPGQGLRLIYYSQIVNDFQKGDIAEGYSVSREKKESFPLTVTSAQKNPTAFYLCASIRTGGEGDDYGYTFGSGTRLTVV.

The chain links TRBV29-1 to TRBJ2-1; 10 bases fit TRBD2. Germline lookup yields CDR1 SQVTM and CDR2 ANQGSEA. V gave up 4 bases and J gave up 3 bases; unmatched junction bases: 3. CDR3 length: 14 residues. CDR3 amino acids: CSVVLAGFYNEQFF. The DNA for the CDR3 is TGCAGCGTTGTACTAGCGGGGTTCTACAATGAGCAGTTCTTC.